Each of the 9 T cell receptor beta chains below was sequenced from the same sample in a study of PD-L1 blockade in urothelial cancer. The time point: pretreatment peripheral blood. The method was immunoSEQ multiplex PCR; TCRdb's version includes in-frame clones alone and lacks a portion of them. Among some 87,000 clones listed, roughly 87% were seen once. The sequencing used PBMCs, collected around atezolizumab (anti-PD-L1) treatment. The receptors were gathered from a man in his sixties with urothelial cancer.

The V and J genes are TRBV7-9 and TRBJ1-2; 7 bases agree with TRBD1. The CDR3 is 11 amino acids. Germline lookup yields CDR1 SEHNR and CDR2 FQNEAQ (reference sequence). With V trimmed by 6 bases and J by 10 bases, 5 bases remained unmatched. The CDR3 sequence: CASRGQSIYTF. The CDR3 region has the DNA TGTGCCAGCAGGGGACAGAGCATCTACACCTTC.

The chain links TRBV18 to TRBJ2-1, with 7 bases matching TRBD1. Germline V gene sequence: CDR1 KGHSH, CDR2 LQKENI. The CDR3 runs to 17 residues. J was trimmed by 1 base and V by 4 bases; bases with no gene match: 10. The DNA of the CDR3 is TGTGCCAGCTCACTTCGCGACAGGGTAGCTTCCTACAATGAGCAGTTCTTC. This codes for CASSLRDRVASYNEQFF.

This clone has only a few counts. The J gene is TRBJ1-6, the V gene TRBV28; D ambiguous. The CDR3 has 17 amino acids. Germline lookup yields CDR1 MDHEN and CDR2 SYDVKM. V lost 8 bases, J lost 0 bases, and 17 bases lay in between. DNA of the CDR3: TGTGCCAGCGAGCCTAAGAGACATAGCTCCTATAATTCACCCCTCCACTTT. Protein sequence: CASEPKRHSSYNSPLHF.

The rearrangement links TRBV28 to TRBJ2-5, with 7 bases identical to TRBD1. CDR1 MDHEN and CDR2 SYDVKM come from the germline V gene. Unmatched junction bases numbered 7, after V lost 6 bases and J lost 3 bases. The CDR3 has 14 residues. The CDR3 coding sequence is TGTGCCAGCAGGCCGACAGGGATGGAAGAGACCCAGTACTTC. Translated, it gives CASRPTGMEETQYF. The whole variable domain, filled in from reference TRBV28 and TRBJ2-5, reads DVKVTQSSRYLVKRTGEKVFLECVQDMDHENMFWYRQDPGLGLRLIYFSYDVKMKEKGDIPEGYSVSREKKERFSLILESASTNQTSMYLCASRPTGMEETQYFGPGTRLLVL.

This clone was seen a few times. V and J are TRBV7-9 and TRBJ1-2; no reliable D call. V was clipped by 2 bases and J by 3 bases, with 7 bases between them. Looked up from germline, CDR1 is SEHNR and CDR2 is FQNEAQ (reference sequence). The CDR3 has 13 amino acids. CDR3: CASSLQEDYGYTF. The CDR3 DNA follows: TGTGCCAGCAGCTTACAGGAGGACTATGGCTACACCTTC.

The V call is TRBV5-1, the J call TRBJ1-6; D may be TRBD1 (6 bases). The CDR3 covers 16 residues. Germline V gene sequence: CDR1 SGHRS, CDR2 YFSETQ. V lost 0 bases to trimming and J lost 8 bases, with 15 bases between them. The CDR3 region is CASSLAGGGVDSPLHF. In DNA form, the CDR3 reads TGCGCCAGCAGCTTGGCCGGAGGGGGGGTTGATTCACCCCTCCACTTT.

The CDR3 loop reads CASSFPIGQENTEAFF. The CDR3 DNA is TGTGCCAGCAGCTTTCCAATAGGACAGGAGAACACTGAAGCTTTCTTT. The genes are TRBV7-9 and TRBJ1-1, with TRBD1 identical over 7 bases. CDR1 is SEHNR and CDR2 is FQNEAQ in the germline V gene (reference sequence). J lost 1 base, V lost 3 bases, and 8 bases had no gene match. The CDR3 contains 16 residues. The full variable domain, its missing parts supplied by reference TRBV7-9 and TRBJ1-1, is DTGVSQNPRHKITKRGQNVTFRCDPISEHNRLYWYRQTLGQGPEFLTYFQNEAQLEKSRLLSDRFSAERPKGSFSTLEIQRTEQGDSAMYLCASSFPIGQENTEAFFGQGTRLTVV.

CDR3 nucleotide sequence: TGTGCCAGCAGCCGAGGTACAGGGTACGAGCAGTACTTC. This sequence encodes CASSRGTGYEQYF. The V call is TRBV4-2, the J call TRBJ2-7; TRBD1 is a possible D gene (6 bases). The germline V and J ends were trimmed by 4 bases and 4 bases, with 11 bases remaining between them. The CDR3 has 13 amino acids. Germline V gene sequence: CDR1 LGHNA, CDR2 YNFKEQ.

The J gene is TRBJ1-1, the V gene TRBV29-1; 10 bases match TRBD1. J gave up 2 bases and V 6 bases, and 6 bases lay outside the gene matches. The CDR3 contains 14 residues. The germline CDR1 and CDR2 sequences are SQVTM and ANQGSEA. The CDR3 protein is CSVRGDRGNTEAFF. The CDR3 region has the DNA TGCAGCGTGCGAGGGGACAGGGGAAACACTGAAGCTTTCTTT.